Presented here are 8 T cell receptor beta chains from one specimen sequenced in a study of cytomegalovirus exposure and HLA in healthy donors. PCR used 60 Vbeta primers and 13 Jbeta primers. The table came from immunoSEQ multiplex PCR; TCRdb's copy has only in-frame clones and leaves some out. The profile covers 100,000 to 150,000 clones, with around 80% appearing a single time and about 1.8% taken by the ten largest. The sequencing input was PBMCs. These receptors came from a middle-aged man in good health and CMV-seronegative.

This sequence joins TRBV10-3 and TRBJ2-7, with 9 bases fitting TRBD1. CDR1 is ENHRY and CDR2 is SYGVKD in the germline V gene. J lost 4 bases, V lost 5 bases, and 9 bases had no gene match. CDR3 length: 15 amino acids. The CDR3 bases are TGTGCCATCAGTCCGGACAGGGGCGCATTATACGAGCAGTACGTC. Translating it yields CAISPDRGALYEQYV.

The CDR3 DNA is TGCGCCAGCAGCTTAGACGTCCTGACAGAAGGCCGTGAAGCTTTCTTT. Its protein product is CASSLDVLTEGREAFF. The rearrangement links TRBV5-1 to TRBJ1-1; the D gene is possibly TRBD1 (5 bases). Germline-derived CDR1 and CDR2 are SGHRS and YFSETQ. V lost 2 bases and J 7 bases, leaving 21 bases between the germline ends. This CDR3 is built from 16 residues.

The chain has TRBV15 and TRBJ1-2; TRBD1 aligns across 8 bases. CDR1 is LNHNV, CDR2 YYDKDF, per germline (reference sequence). The CDR3 sequence is 15 residues long. The V gene end was trimmed by 0 bases and the J gene end by 8 bases; junction bases not matched to a gene: 8. The CDR3 DNA reads as TGTGCCACCAGCAGAGATCGAACAGGGGGATTCGGCTACACCTTC. It codes for CATSRDRTGGFGYTF.

This clone was picked up one time. The chain joins TRBV19 to TRBJ1-6; D not resolved. CDR3 length equals 19 residues. Deletions cut 1 base from V and 7 bases from J, with 23 bases between. Germline V CDR1 and CDR2: LNHDA, SQIVND (reference sequence). The CDR3 spells CASSIVPQTEPGENSPLHF. The CDR3 DNA reads TGTGCCAGTAGTATAGTGCCCCAGACCGAGCCCGGGGAAAATTCACCCCTCCACTTT.

The genes are TRBV5-1 and TRBJ2-3, with 8 bases fitting TRBD2. Per the germline V gene, CDR1 is SGHRS and CDR2 is YFSETQ. The CDR3 is made up of 15 amino acids. V dropped 2 bases and J dropped 1; count of bases not matched to a gene: 3. CDR3 nucleotide sequence: TGCGCCAGCAGCTTAGAGACTAGCGGCACAGATACGCAGTATTTT. Its translation: CASSLETSGTDTQYF.

This clone was recorded only once. The rearrangement links TRBV27 to TRBJ2-3, with a tentative D call TRBD1 (6 bases). Germline V gives CDR1 MNHEY, CDR2 SMNVEV (reference sequence). Trimming left V 5 bases short and J 6 bases short, with 9 bases between. The CDR3 has 12 residues. The CDR3 spells CASSPQGDTQYF. CDR3 bases: TGTGCCAGCAGTCCTCAGGGGGATACGCAGTATTTT.

The genes are TRBV27 and TRBJ2-5; 10 bases map to TRBD2. The CDR3 runs 15 residues. The germline CDR1 and CDR2 sequences are MNHEY and SMNVEV (reference sequence). The junction had 4 bases not matched to a gene; V was cut back by 4 bases and J by 2 bases. CDR3 DNA: TGTGCCAGCAGTTCTAGCGGGGGCCGTCAAGAGACCCAGTACTTC. Its translation: CASSSSGGRQETQYF.

J is TRBJ2-7 and V is TRBV6-6; TRBD1 is a possible D gene (6 bases). Germline V CDR1 and CDR2: MNHNY, SVGAGI (reference sequence). CDR3 length: 14 residues. V was cut by 5 bases and J by 4 bases, with 15 bases left in between. CDR3 sequence: CASSLDRSSYEQYV. Written as DNA, the CDR3 is TGTGCCAGCAGTCTTGACAGGAGTTCGTACGAGCAGTACGTC.